This T cell receptor (beta chain) stems from a study of tumour-infiltrating T cells in Burkitt lymphoma. Background on the study: Survival, overall and progression-free, tracked with productive clonality.

The V gene's germline CDR1 is SGHDN and CDR2 FVKESK. Trimming stripped 0 bases from V and 2 bases from J, with 9 bases between. The CDR3 contains 15 residues. Measured with immunoSEQ multiplex PCR; TCRdb has only the in-frame clones, and not every one. Of under 5,500 clones listed, about an eighth are singletons. This TCR was sampled from a human donor with Burkitt lymphoma. The source material was tumor tissue. The chain has TRBV14 and TRBJ2-3; D not resolved. The DNA for the CDR3 is TGTGCCAGCAGCCAAGAGGGAAGGAACACAGATACGCAGTATTTT. Translation: CASSQEGRNTDTQYF.